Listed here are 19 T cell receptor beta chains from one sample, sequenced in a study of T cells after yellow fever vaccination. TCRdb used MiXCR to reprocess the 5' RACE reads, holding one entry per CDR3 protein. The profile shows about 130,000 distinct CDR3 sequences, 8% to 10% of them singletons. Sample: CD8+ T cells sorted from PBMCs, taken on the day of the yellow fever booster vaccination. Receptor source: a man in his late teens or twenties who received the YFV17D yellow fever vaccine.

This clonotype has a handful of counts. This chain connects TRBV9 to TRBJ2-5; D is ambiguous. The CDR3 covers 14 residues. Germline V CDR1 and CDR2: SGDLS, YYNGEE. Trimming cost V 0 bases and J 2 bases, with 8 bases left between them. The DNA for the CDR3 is TGTGCCAGCAGCGTAGAGGCTGTACAAGAGACCCAGTACTTC. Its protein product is CASSVEAVQETQYF. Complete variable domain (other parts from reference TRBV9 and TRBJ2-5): DSGVTQTPKHLITATGQRVTLRCSPRSGDLSVYWYQQSLDQGLQFLIQYYNGEERAKGNILERFSAQQFPDLHSELNLSSLELGDSALYFCASSVEAVQETQYFGPGTRLLVL.

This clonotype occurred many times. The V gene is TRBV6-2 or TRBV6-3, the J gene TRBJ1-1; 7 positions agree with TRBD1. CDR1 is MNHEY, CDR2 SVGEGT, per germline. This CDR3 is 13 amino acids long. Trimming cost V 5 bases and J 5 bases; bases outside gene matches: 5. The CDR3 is CASSGSQGTEAFF. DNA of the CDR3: TGTGCCAGCAGTGGATCACAGGGGACTGAAGCTTTCTTT.

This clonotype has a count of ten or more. CDR3 region: CSARDPEARGNYEQYF. The CDR3, as DNA: TGCAGTGCTAGAGATCCCGAGGCGCGGGGTAACTACGAGCAGTACTTC. The chain has TRBV20-1 and TRBJ2-7; possibly TRBD2 for D (6 bases). In germline, CDR1 is DFQATT, CDR2 SNEGSKA (reference sequence). Between the trimmed V and J ends, which lost 0 bases and 3 bases, there was a span of 18 bases. The CDR3 is 16 amino acids.

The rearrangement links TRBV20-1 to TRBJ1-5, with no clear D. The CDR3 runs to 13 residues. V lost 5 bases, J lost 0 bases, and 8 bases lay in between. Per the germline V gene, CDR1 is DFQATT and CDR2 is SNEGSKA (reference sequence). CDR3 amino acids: CSARRGSNQPQHF. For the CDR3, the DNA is TGCAGTGCTCGTCGAGGTAGCAATCAGCCCCAGCATTTT.

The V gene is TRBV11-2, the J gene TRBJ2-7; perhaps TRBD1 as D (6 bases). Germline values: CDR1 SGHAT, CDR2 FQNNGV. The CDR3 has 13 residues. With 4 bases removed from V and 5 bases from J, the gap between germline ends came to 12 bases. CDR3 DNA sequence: TGTGCCAGCAGCTCTCAGGGGCCCCACGAGCAGTACGTC. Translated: CASSSQGPHEQYV.

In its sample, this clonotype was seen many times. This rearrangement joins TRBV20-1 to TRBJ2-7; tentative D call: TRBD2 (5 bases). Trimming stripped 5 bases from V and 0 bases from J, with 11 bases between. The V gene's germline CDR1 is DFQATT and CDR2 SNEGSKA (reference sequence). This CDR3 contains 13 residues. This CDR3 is CSADTGDSYEQYF. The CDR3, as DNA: TGCAGTGCTGACACCGGGGACTCCTACGAGCAGTACTTC.

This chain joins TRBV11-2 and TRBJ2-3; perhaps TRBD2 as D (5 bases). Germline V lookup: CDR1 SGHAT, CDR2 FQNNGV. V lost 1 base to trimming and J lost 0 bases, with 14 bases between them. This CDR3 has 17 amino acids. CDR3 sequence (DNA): TGTGCCAGCAGCTTAGTTCCGAGCGGCCCTAGCACAGATACGCAGTATTTT. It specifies CASSLVPSGPSTDTQYF.

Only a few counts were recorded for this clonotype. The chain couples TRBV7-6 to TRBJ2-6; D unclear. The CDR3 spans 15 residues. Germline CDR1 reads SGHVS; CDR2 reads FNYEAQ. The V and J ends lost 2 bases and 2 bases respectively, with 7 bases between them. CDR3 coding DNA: TGTGCCAGCAGCTTATGGGCTGCTGGGGCCAACGTCCTGACTTTC. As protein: CASSLWAAGANVLTF. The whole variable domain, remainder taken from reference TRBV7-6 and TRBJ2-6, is GAGVSQSPRYKVTKRGQDVALRCDPISGHVSLYWYRQALGQGPEFLTYFNYEAQQDKSGLPNDRFSAERPEGSISTLTIQRTEQRDSAMYRCASSLWAAGANVLTFGAGSRLTVL.

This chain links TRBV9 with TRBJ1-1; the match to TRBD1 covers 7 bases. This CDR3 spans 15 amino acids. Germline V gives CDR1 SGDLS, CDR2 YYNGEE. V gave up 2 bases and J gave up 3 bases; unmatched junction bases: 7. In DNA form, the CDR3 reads TGTGCCAGCAGCGTGCCACCTGACAGGGACACTGAAGCTTTCTTT. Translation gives CASSVPPDRDTEAFF.

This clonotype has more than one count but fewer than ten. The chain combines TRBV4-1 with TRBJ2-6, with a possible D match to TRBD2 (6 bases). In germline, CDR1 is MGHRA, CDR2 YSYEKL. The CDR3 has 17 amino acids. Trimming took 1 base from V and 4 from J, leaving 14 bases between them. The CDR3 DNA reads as TGCGCCAGCAGCCAAGTCGGAGGGGTGAGCGGGGCCAACGTCCTGACTTTC. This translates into CASSQVGGVSGANVLTF.

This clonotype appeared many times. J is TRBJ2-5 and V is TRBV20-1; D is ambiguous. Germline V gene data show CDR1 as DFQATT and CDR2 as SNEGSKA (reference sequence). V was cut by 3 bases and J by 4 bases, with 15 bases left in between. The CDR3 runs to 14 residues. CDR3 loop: CSASDVRGGETQYF. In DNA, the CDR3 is TGCAGTGCTAGTGACGTACGAGGTGGAGAGACCCAGTACTTC.

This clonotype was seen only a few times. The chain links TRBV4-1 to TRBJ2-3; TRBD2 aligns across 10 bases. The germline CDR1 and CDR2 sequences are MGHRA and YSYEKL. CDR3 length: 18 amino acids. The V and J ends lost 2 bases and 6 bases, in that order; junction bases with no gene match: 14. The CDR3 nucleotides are TGCGCCAGCAGCCAAAACCATAATAGCGGGGGGAGTTCGGATACGCAGTATTTT. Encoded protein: CASSQNHNSGGSSDTQYF.

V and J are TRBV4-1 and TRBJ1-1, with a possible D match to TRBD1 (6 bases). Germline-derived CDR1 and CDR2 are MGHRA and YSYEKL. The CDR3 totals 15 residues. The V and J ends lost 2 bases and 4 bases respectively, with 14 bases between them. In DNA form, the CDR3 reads TGCGCCAGCAGCCAACGCCCGACGGGGGCCACTGAAGCTTTCTTT. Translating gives CASSQRPTGATEAFF.

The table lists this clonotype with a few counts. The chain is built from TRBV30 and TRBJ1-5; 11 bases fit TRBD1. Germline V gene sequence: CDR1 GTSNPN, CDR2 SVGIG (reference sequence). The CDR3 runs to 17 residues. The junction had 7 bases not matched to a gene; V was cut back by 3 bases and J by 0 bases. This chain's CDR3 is CAWSRGTGGYSNQPQHF. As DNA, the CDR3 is TGTGCCTGGAGCCGCGGGACAGGGGGATATAGCAATCAGCCCCAGCATTTT.

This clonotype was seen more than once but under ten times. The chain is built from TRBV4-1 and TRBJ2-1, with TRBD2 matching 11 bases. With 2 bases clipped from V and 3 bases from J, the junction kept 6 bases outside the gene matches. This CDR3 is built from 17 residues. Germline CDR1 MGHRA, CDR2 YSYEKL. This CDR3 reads CASSQLAGLAVYNEQFF. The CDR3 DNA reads TGCGCCAGCAGCCAACTAGCGGGACTAGCGGTCTACAATGAGCAGTTCTTC.

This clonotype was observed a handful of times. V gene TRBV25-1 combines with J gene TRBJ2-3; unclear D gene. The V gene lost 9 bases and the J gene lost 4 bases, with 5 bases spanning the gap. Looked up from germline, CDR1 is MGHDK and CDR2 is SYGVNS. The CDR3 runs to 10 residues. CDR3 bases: TGTGCCAGTTCGGCAGATACGCAGTATTTT. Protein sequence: CASSADTQYF.

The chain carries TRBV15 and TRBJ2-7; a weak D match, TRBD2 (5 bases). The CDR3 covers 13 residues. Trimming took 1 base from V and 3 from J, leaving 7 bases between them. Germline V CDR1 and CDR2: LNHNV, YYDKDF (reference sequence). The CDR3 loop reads CATSRGENYEQYV. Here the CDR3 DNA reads TGTGCCACCAGCAGAGGGGAGAACTACGAGCAGTACGTC.

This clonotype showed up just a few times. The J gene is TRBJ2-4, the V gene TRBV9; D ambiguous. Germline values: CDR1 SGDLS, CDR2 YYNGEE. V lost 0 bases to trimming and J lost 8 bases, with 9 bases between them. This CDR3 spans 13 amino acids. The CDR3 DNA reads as TGTGCCAGCAGCGTAGGTCAGGCGGACATTCAGTACTTC. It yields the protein CASSVGQADIQYF.

The CDR3 loop reads CASSAHGGQETQYF. The CDR3 coding sequence is TGTGCCAGCAGTGCCCACGGTGGCCAAGAGACCCAGTACTTC. The chain is built from TRBV12-3 or TRBV12-4 and TRBJ2-5; D gene unclear. The CDR3 covers 14 residues. The V and J ends lost 5 bases and 1 base respectively, with 11 bases between them.